Listed here is a single T cell receptor (beta chain). These data belong to a study of blood T cell repertoires in COVID-19. Sequencing used immunoSEQ multiplex PCR; TCRdb keeps in-frame clones, though not all of them. The table has more than 300,000 clones, approximately 89% seen once. There are 14 residues in the CDR3. V was pared by 4 bases and J by 0 bases, with 2 bases of the junction left unmatched. CDR1 SGHRS and CDR2 YFSETQ come from the germline V gene. The origin of this receptor is a woman aged 40 to 49 who had been exposed to COVID-19. Input material: PBMCs or T cells enriched from blood (not recorded which). The rearrangement uses TRBV5-1 and TRBJ2-7; 9 nucleotides line up with TRBD1. CDR3 in DNA: TGCGCCAGCAGCAGGACAGGGGACTCCTACGAGCAGTACTTC. It specifies CASSRTGDSYEQYF.